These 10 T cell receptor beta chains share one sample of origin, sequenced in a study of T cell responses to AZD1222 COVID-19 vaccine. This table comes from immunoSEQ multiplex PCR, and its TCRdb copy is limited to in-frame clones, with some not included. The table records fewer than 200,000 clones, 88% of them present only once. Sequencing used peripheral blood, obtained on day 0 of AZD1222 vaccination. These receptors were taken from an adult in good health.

The CDR3, as DNA: TGTGCCAGCAGTTACCAGAACACCGGGGAGCTGTTTTTT. This translates into CASSYQNTGELFF. V is TRBV6-2 or TRBV6-3 and J is TRBJ2-2; D unclear. Trimming stripped 2 bases from V and 1 base from J, with 2 bases between. Germline V gene lookup returns CDR1 MNHEY and CDR2 SVGEGT. The CDR3 loop spans 13 amino acids.

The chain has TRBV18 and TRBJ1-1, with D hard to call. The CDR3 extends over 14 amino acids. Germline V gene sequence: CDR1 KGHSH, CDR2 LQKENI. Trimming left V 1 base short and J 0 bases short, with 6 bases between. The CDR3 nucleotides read TGTGCCAGCTCACCACTTGGGGTGAACACTGAAGCTTTCTTT. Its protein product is CASSPLGVNTEAFF.

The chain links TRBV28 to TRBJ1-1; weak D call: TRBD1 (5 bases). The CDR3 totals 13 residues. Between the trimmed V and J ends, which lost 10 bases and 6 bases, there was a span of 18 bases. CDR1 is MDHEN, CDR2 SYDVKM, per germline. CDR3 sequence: CATLRPQGSEAFF. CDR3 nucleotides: TGTGCCACCCTCCGGCCCCAGGGCTCTGAAGCTTTCTTT.

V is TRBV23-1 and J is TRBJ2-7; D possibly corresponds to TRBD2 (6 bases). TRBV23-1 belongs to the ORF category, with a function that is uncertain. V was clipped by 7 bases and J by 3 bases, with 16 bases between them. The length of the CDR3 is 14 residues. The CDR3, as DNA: TGCGCCAGCACCCGCGGGGAAAAGGGCTACGAGCAGTACTTC. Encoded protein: CASTRGEKGYEQYF.

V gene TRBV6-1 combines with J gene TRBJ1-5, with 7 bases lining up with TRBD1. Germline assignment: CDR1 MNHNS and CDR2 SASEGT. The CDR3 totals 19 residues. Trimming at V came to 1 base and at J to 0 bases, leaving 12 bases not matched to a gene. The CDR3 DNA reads TGTGCCAGCAGTGAAGACAGGGGAGGAGGCCCCTATAGCAATCAGCCCCAGCATTTT. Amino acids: CASSEDRGGGPYSNQPQHF.

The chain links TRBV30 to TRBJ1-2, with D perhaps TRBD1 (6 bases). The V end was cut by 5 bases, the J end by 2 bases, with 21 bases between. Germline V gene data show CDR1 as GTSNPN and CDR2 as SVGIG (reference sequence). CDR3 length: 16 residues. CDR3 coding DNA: TGTGCCTGGGAGTCCCGGGGGGGGCTTCGGAACTATGGCTACACCTTC. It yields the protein CAWESRGGLRNYGYTF.

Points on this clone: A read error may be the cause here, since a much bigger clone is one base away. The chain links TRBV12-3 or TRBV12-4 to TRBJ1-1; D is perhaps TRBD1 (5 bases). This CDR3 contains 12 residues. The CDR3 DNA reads TGTGCCAGCAGTTTAGCAGGGACTGAAGCTTTATTT. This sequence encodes CASSLAGTEALF.

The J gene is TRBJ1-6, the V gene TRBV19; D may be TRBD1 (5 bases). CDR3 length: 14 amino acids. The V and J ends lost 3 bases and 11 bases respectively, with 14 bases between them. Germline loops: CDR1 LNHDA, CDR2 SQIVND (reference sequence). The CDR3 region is CASSMRQGRPPLHF. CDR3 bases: TGTGCCAGTAGTATGAGGCAGGGTAGACCACCCCTCCACTTT.

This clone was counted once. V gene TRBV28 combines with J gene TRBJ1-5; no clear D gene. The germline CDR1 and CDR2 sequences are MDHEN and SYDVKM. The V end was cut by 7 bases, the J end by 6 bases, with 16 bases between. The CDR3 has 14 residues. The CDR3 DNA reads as TGTGCCAGCAAAGGTTCTGGGAGCGGTCAGCCCCAGCATTTT. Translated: CASKGSGSGQPQHF.

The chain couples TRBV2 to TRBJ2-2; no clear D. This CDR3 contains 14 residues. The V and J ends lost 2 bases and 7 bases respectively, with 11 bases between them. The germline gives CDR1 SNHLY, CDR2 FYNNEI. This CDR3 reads CASSELTLGGELFF. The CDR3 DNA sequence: TGTGCCAGCAGTGAACTTACCTTGGGCGGGGAGCTGTTTTTT.